Below, 27 T cell receptor beta chains from the same sample are listed, as sequenced in a study of blood T cells in healthy people across ages. For the second PCR, which ran for about 6 to 11 cycles, a sample-barcoded 5' primer and a J-beta primer mix were used. TCRdb processed the 5' RACE reads anew with MiXCR; each CDR3 protein has one entry. The sample lists roughly 1.9 million distinct CDR3 sequences, 39% occurring once. The sequencing input was blood. The receptors originated from a human donor in good health.

Worth noting for this clonotype: The germline gene is not matched at one end of the junction; a read error may be the cause. The chain couples TRBV5-1 to TRBJ2-1, with no clear D. The germline CDR1 and CDR2 sequences are SGHRS and YFSETQ. This CDR3 comprises 15 residues. The CDR3 nucleotides are TGCGCCAGCAGCTTGGGCCACGCTCAAGGTGGTGAGCGGTTCTTC. This gives the protein CASSLGHAQGGERFF.

The V gene is TRBV29-1, the J gene TRBJ1-1, with 7 bases matching TRBD1. This CDR3 is 11 amino acids long. V dropped 4 bases and J dropped 6; count of bases not matched to a gene: 2. Per the germline V gene, CDR1 is SQVTM and CDR2 is ANQGSEA. This chain's CDR3 is CSVGQGAEAFF. DNA for the CDR3: TGCAGCGTTGGACAGGGCGCTGAAGCTTTCTTT.

The rearrangement links TRBV20-1 to TRBJ2-1; 7 nucleotides agree with TRBD2. The germline V gene has CDR1 DFQATT and CDR2 SNEGSKA (reference sequence). The CDR3 is 14 residues long. V shed 6 bases, J shed 6 bases, and the junction held 11 bases outside the gene matches. As DNA, the CDR3 is TGCAGTGCCGCGACTAGCTTGAACACCAATGAGCAGTTCTTC. Protein: CSAATSLNTNEQFF.

This clonotype turned up a few times. The chain joins TRBV27 to TRBJ2-7, with TRBD1 identical over 7 bases. The CDR3 has 16 amino acids. Germline CDR1 MNHEY, CDR2 SMNVEV (reference sequence). V was clipped by 0 bases and J by 2 bases; unmatched bases: 7. This CDR3 reads CASSLSVGQAAYEQYF. The CDR3 coding sequence is TGTGCCAGCAGTTTATCCGTAGGACAGGCCGCCTACGAGCAGTACTTC.

This chain joins TRBV4-3 and TRBJ1-2; 7 nucleotides agree with TRBD1. The CDR3 contains 16 residues. Trimming cost V 2 bases and J 4 bases; bases outside gene matches: 10. Per the germline V gene, CDR1 is LGHNA and CDR2 is YSLEER. CDR3 coding DNA: TGCGCCAGCAGCCAACACCGGGACAGCCTCAGCTATGGCTACACCTTC. As protein: CASSQHRDSLSYGYTF.

Comment on this clonotype: At one boundary the junction diverges from the germline segment, which might be a read error. This sequence joins TRBV15 and TRBJ2-3; D uncertain. This CDR3 has 16 residues. CDR1 is LNHNV, CDR2 YYDKDF, per germline (reference sequence). The CDR3 reads CATSSGAGSSTDAQYF. The CDR3 nucleotides are TGTGCCACCAGCAGTGGCGCAGGCAGTAGCACAGATGCGCAGTATTTT. Full variable domain (missing parts from reference TRBV15 and TRBJ2-3): DAMVIQNPRYQVTQFGKPVTLSCSQTLNHNVMYWYQQKSSQAPKLLFHYYDKDFNNEADTPDNFQSRRPNTSFCFLDIRSPGLGDTAMYLCATSSGAGSSTDAQYFGPGTRLTVL.

This clonotype was observed a single time. The chain has TRBV2 and TRBJ2-5; perhaps TRBD1 as D (6 bases). Per germline, CDR1 SNHLY and CDR2 FYNNEI. This CDR3 comprises 14 residues. The V end was cut by 0 bases, the J end by 5 bases, with 10 bases between. The CDR3: CASSEAQGFETQYF. Here the CDR3 DNA reads TGTGCCAGCAGTGAAGCGCAGGGGTTTGAGACCCAGTACTTC.

The rearrangement links TRBV10-3 to TRBJ2-3; tentatively, D is TRBD2 (5 bases). V was trimmed by 6 bases and J by 5 bases, leaving 6 bases between them. Germline CDR1 is ENHRY and CDR2 is SYGVKD. CDR3 length: 11 amino acids. The CDR3 region has the DNA TGTGCCATCAGGAGGGAAGATACGCAGTATTTT. It yields the protein CAIRREDTQYF.

The rearrangement links TRBV20-1 to TRBJ1-1; D is perhaps TRBD1 (5 bases). CDR1 and CDR2 (germline): DFQATT, SNEGSKA (reference sequence). V was trimmed by 4 bases and J by 11 bases, leaving 11 bases between them. CDR3 length: 10 residues. This CDR3 is CSAIERGAFF. The CDR3 bases are TGCAGTGCTATCGAACGGGGGGCTTTCTTT.

This clonotype has a handful of counts. The chain recombines TRBV20-1 with TRBJ2-5; weak D call: TRBD2 (5 bases). V was pared by 7 bases and J by 5 bases, with 11 bases between. The germline gives CDR1 DFQATT, CDR2 SNEGSKA (reference sequence). The CDR3 length is 11 residues. In nucleotides, the CDR3 is TGCAGTGGAAGGACTGACGAGACCCAGTACTTC. It translates to CSGRTDETQYF.

To note about this clonotype: One end of the junction does not line up with germline, which may come from a read error. The rearrangement joins TRBV7-9 to TRBJ2-3; 8 bases match TRBD1. The CDR3 contains 16 residues. Germline CDR1 reads SEHNR; CDR2 reads FQNEAQ (reference sequence). CDR3 in amino acids: CASSSPRTGMTDAQYF. As DNA, the CDR3 is TGTGCCAGCAGCTCCCCTAGGACAGGGATGACAGATGCGCAGTATTTT. Full variable domain (remainder filled in from reference TRBV7-9 and TRBJ2-3): DTGVSQNPRHKITKRGQNVTFRCDPISEHNRLYWYRQTLGQGPEFLTYFQNEAQLEKSRLLSDRFSAERPKGSFSTLEIQRTEQGDSAMYLCASSSPRTGMTDAQYFGPGTRLTVL.

The rearrangement links TRBV4-3 to TRBJ2-1, with D maybe TRBD2 (5 bases). CDR3 length: 17 residues. V was shortened by 3 bases and J by 3 bases, with 18 bases between the two germline ends. Per the germline V gene, CDR1 is LGHNA and CDR2 is YSLEER. CDR3 residues: CASSQDRLTGFYNEQFF. The CDR3 DNA sequence: TGCGCCAGCAGCCAGGACCGACTAACGGGCTTCTACAATGAGCAGTTCTTC.

Comments on this clonotype: One end of the junction varies from germline; a read error may be responsible. This sequence joins TRBV7-2 and TRBJ1-6; D call uncertain. Germline values: CDR1 SGHTA, CDR2 FQGNSA. The CDR3 is 17 residues long. The CDR3: CASSLAGGPSYNSPLHF. In DNA form, the CDR3 reads TGTGCCAGCAGCTTAGCCGGCGGGCCCTCCTACAATTCACCCCTCCACTTT. Drawing the rest from reference TRBV7-2 and TRBJ1-6, the complete variable domain is GAGVSQSPSNKVTEKGKDVELRCDPISGHTALYWYRQSLGQGLEFLIYFQGNSAPDKSGLPSDRFSAERTGGSVSTLTIQRTQQEDSAVYLCASSLAGGPSYNSPLHFGNGTRLTVT.

This chain links TRBV5-1 with TRBJ1-4, with TRBD1 identical over 7 bases. J gave up 6 bases and V 9 bases, and 11 bases lay outside the gene matches. Per germline, CDR1 SGHRS and CDR2 YFSETQ. The CDR3 sequence is 14 residues long. The CDR3 protein is CANPGTARDEKLFF. CDR3 DNA sequence: TGCGCCAACCCCGGGACAGCCAGGGATGAAAAACTGTTTTTT. The entire variable domain, with the rest obtained from reference TRBV5-1 and TRBJ1-4, is as follows: KAGVTQTPRYLIKTRGQQVTLSCSPISGHRSVSWYQQTPGQGLQFLFEYFSETQRNKGNFPGRFSGRQFSNSRSEMNVSTLELGDSALYLCANPGTARDEKLFFGSGTQLSVL.

The V call is TRBV28, the J call TRBJ1-1; D remains ambiguous. Deletions cut 8 bases from V and 0 bases from J, with 16 bases between. The CDR3 extends over 15 amino acids. Germline V gives CDR1 MDHEN, CDR2 SYDVKM. The CDR3 bases are TGTGCCAGCCACACCCAGGAGAATCTGAACACTGAAGCTTTCTTT. This gives the protein CASHTQENLNTEAFF.

The genes are TRBV6-2 or TRBV6-3 and TRBJ1-5; perhaps TRBD1 as D (6 bases). Germline V lookup: CDR1 MNHEY, CDR2 SVGEGT. Trimming took off 4 bases at V and 0 bases at J, with 16 bases between the two ends. The CDR3 has 17 residues. The CDR3 DNA sequence: TGTGCCAGCAGTTCGACCCCTTTGGACAGTAGCAATCAGCCCCAGCATTTT. The encoded protein is CASSSTPLDSSNQPQHF.

The V gene is TRBV7-9, the J gene TRBJ2-1; weak D call: TRBD2 (6 bases). CDR3 length equals 15 residues. Germline V gene sequence: CDR1 SEHNR, CDR2 FQNEAQ (reference sequence). V was shortened by 0 bases and J by 6 bases, with 12 bases between the two germline ends. The CDR3 here is CASSLAGGTLNEQFF. For the CDR3, the DNA is TGTGCCAGCAGCTTAGCCGGCGGGACTCTCAATGAGCAGTTCTTC.

This sequence joins TRBV4-1 and TRBJ2-1; 8 nucleotides line up with TRBD2. Germline CDR1 is MGHRA and CDR2 is YSYEKL. This CDR3 spans 15 amino acids. The junction had 8 bases not matched to a gene; V was cut back by 3 bases and J by 7 bases. The CDR3 protein is CASSQALAGRNEQFF. The CDR3, as DNA: TGCGCCAGCAGCCAGGCGTTAGCGGGGCGGAATGAGCAGTTCTTC.

The chain carries TRBV4-3 and TRBJ2-7; D ambiguous. Trimming pared 3 bases from V and 0 bases from J, leaving 12 bases between. This CDR3 has 15 amino acids. CDR1 LGHNA and CDR2 YSLEER come from the germline V gene. The CDR3 DNA reads TGCGCCAGCAGCCATGGGCTCCAAAGCTCCTACGAGCAGTACTTC. Residues: CASSHGLQSSYEQYF.

The chain couples TRBV3-1 to TRBJ1-2; D is unclear. In germline, CDR1 is LGHDT, CDR2 YNNKEL (reference sequence). Trimming removed 4 bases from V and 2 bases from J, with 11 bases in between. This CDR3 is 14 amino acids long. In DNA, the CDR3 is TGTGCCAGCAGCCTCCGTGACCTAAACTATGGCTACACCTTC. This sequence encodes CASSLRDLNYGYTF.

The table lists this clonotype with a count of one. The chain combines TRBV4-3 with TRBJ1-2, with D hard to call. The CDR3 loop spans 14 amino acids. Germline assignment: CDR1 LGHNA and CDR2 YSLEER. The V and J ends lost 1 base and 8 bases respectively, with 14 bases between them. The CDR3 DNA sequence: TGCGCCAGCAGCCAAGGCGGCGAGGCCGGGGGCTACACCTTC. Translated, it gives CASSQGGEAGGYTF.

The V gene is TRBV18, the J gene TRBJ2-7; D possibly corresponds to TRBD1 (6 bases). Germline CDR1 KGHSH, CDR2 LQKENI. The CDR3 sequence is 15 residues long. The V end lost 3 bases, the J end lost 1 base, and 13 bases lay between the germline ends. The CDR3 sequence is CASSPLKTGSYEQYF. The CDR3 bases are TGTGCCAGCTCACCTTTGAAGACAGGTTCCTACGAGCAGTACTTC.

The chain couples TRBV7-9 to TRBJ2-1, with 7 bases aligning to TRBD1. Germline V gives CDR1 SEHNR, CDR2 FQNEAQ (reference sequence). V shed 6 bases and J 0 bases; nucleotides not matched to a gene: 8. CDR3 length: 16 residues. The CDR3 loop is CASRIDRVGSYNEQFF. CDR3 DNA: TGTGCCAGCAGAATTGACAGGGTCGGCTCCTACAATGAGCAGTTCTTC.

This clonotype was detected a few times. The rearrangement links TRBV4-3 to TRBJ2-7, with D perhaps TRBD1 (6 bases). Germline V CDR1 and CDR2: LGHNA, YSLEER. The CDR3 runs 15 residues. V was clipped by 2 bases and J by 0 bases, with 11 bases between them. The CDR3 DNA reads TGCGCCAGCAGCCAATTCACAGGGCTCTCCTACGAGCAGTACTTC. Amino acid sequence: CASSQFTGLSYEQYF.

The rearrangement links TRBV15 to TRBJ1-6, with D unclear. CDR3 size: 14 residues. V was trimmed by 0 bases and J by 10 bases, leaving 10 bases between them. Germline V CDR1 and CDR2: LNHNV, YYDKDF (reference sequence). The CDR3 nucleotides read TGTGCCACCAGCAGAGACCTCAGTTTCTCACCCCTCCACTTT. Protein product: CATSRDLSFSPLHF.

The chain has TRBV15 and TRBJ1-4; D remains unclear. V was trimmed by 0 bases and J by 8 bases, leaving 10 bases between them. CDR3 length equals 14 residues. Germline CDR1 and CDR2: LNHNV and YYDKDF (reference sequence). The CDR3 DNA follows: TGTGCCACCAGCAGAGATTGGCAGGAAGAAAAACTGTTTTTT. It is translated as CATSRDWQEEKLFF.

V usage is TRBV6-6 and J usage is TRBJ2-1; D ambiguous. Germline V gives CDR1 MNHNY, CDR2 SVGAGI (reference sequence). V lost 6 bases to trimming and J lost 5 bases, with 8 bases between them. The CDR3 runs 12 residues. CDR3 nucleotide sequence: TGTGCCAGCAGCCCTGTAGACAATGAGCAGTTCTTC. It specifies CASSPVDNEQFF.